One sample yielded the 21 T cell receptor beta chains listed below, sequenced in a study of T-cell memory formation after mild COVID-19. TCRdb itself ran the 5' RACE reads through MiXCR, one entry per CDR3 protein. Of roughly 200,000 distinct CDR3 sequences listed, 15% to 20% were seen once; the top ten hold approximately 2%. Specimen: PBMCs or a T cell subset sorted from them (not recorded which). Receptors were obtained from an adult woman who had mild COVID-19 (a few samples of this study predate the infection). Cell type and time point are not known.

V gene TRBV7-6 combines with J gene TRBJ1-5, with D possibly TRBD1 on 6 matching bases. This CDR3 region has 17 residues. Germline CDR1 and CDR2: SGHVS and FNYEAQ. Trimming removed 3 bases from V and 3 bases from J, with 18 bases in between. In DNA, the CDR3 is TGTGCCAGCAGCTTGGCTAACAGGGAAATAGTCAATCAGCCCCAGCATTTT. It specifies CASSLANREIVNQPQHF.

V is TRBV29-1 and J is TRBJ1-1; D may be TRBD1 (5 bases). This CDR3 is built from 12 residues. Trimming cost V 4 bases and J 1 base, with 7 bases left between them. Germline CDR1 and CDR2: SQVTM and ANQGSEA. The CDR3 region is CSVGRGNTEAFF. The DNA for the CDR3 is TGCAGCGTTGGGAGGGGGAACACTGAAGCTTTCTTT.

Only a few counts were recorded for this clonotype. The chain links TRBV18 to TRBJ2-1; the match to TRBD2 covers 13 bases. V lost 2 bases and J lost 10; bases outside the gene matches: 11. The CDR3 spans 17 residues. Germline V CDR1 and CDR2: KGHSH, LQKENI. CDR3 in DNA: TGTGCCAGCTCACCAAGGACACTAGCGGGAGGGCCCACAGAGCAGTTCTTC. Translating gives CASSPRTLAGGPTEQFF.

This clonotype has only a few counts. The chain uses TRBV5-6 and TRBJ2-2; D is tentatively TRBD1 or TRBD2 (5 bases each). The V gene lost 4 bases and the J gene lost 3 bases, with 10 bases spanning the gap. Germline CDR1 is SGHDT and CDR2 is YYEEEE. The CDR3 extends over 14 amino acids. The CDR3 DNA reads TGTGCCAGCAGCAGGGGACGGGACACCGGGGAGCTGTTTTTT. This sequence encodes CASSRGRDTGELFF.

The chain recombines TRBV5-1 with TRBJ2-4; D is possibly TRBD2 (5 bases). V was pared by 3 bases and J by 0 bases, with 13 bases between. Germline V lookup: CDR1 SGHRS, CDR2 YFSETQ. The CDR3 covers 16 residues. DNA of the CDR3: TGCGCCAGCAGCTACGCGGGTCCGGCAGCCAAAAACATTCAGTACTTC. Translated, it gives CASSYAGPAAKNIQYF.

This clonotype was recorded a few times. The rearrangement joins TRBV30 to TRBJ1-6; a weak D match, TRBD1 (6 bases). The length of the CDR3 is 14 residues. Germline-derived CDR1 and CDR2 are GTSNPN and SVGIG (reference sequence). The V end was cut by 0 bases, the J end by 5 bases, with 8 bases between. The CDR3 sequence is CAWSVAGDNSPLHF. The CDR3 bases are TGTGCCTGGAGTGTAGCAGGGGATAATTCACCCCTCCACTTT.

The rearrangement uses TRBV20-1 and TRBJ1-3; 10 positions agree with TRBD1. The CDR3 consists of 14 residues. Per germline, CDR1 DFQATT and CDR2 SNEGSKA (reference sequence). J gave up 7 bases and V 6 bases, and 9 bases lay outside the gene matches. The CDR3 DNA sequence: TGCAGTGCCGAGGCCGGGACAGGGGTGAACACCATATATTTT. It codes for CSAEAGTGVNTIYF.

The chain carries TRBV18 and TRBJ2-7; D not certain. Trimming took 5 bases from V and 3 from J, leaving 11 bases between them. Germline CDR1 and CDR2: KGHSH and LQKENI. This CDR3 is 13 amino acids long. The CDR3 loop is CASSTPNLYEQYF. CDR3 nucleotide sequence: TGTGCCAGCTCAACCCCGAACCTCTACGAGCAGTACTTC.

This clonotype was seen a handful of times. CDR3 sequence: CASSESTGVQETQYF. The CDR3, as DNA: TGTGCCAGCAGTGAGAGTACAGGGGTTCAGGAGACCCAGTACTTC. J is TRBJ2-5 and V is TRBV25-1; the match to TRBD1 covers 7 bases. Germline V gene lookup returns CDR1 MGHDK and CDR2 SYGVNS. After removal of 3 bases from V and 5 bases from J, the junction contained 9 bases not matched to a gene. CDR3 size: 15 residues.

The rearrangement uses TRBV20-1 and TRBJ1-6, with no clear D. This CDR3 has 14 residues. Germline CDR1 and CDR2: DFQATT and SNEGSKA (reference sequence). The ends were cut back, 0 bases at V and 7 bases at J, with 10 bases in the middle. The CDR3 loop is CSARDMAGNSPLHF. For the CDR3, the DNA is TGCAGTGCTAGAGATATGGCGGGGAATTCACCCCTCCACTTT.

J is TRBJ2-2 and V is TRBV6-5; 7 bases agree with TRBD1. CDR3 length equals 15 residues. Unmatched junction bases numbered 4, after V lost 6 bases and J lost 0 bases. Looked up from germline, CDR1 is MNHEY and CDR2 is SVGAGI. DNA of the CDR3: TGTGCCAGCAGCCCCGGACAGGCGAACACCGGGGAGCTGTTTTTT. Encoded protein: CASSPGQANTGELFF.

This clonotype was seen more than once but under ten times. This rearrangement joins TRBV18 to TRBJ1-5; D is unclear. Trimming removed 6 bases from V and 7 bases from J, with 31 bases in between. The CDR3 extends over 19 amino acids. CDR1 and CDR2 (germline): KGHSH, LQKENI. CDR3 amino acids: CASSVLAAQNLLAGQPQHF. The CDR3 DNA reads as TGTGCCAGCTCGGTCCTAGCGGCGCAGAACCTTCTAGCGGGGCAGCCCCAGCATTTT.

This clonotype showed up just a few times. The V gene is TRBV25-1, the J gene TRBJ2-7; D is ambiguous. Germline CDR1 and CDR2: MGHDK and SYGVNS. The CDR3 covers 11 residues. The ends were cut back, 3 bases at V and 6 bases at J, with 6 bases in the middle. The CDR3, as DNA: TGTGCCAGCAGTGATGGATCCGAGCAGTACTTC. This encodes CASSDGSEQYF.

A few counts support this clonotype. The chain has TRBV7-9 and TRBJ2-3; D unresolved. Germline CDR1 SEHNR, CDR2 FQNEAQ (reference sequence). CDR3 size: 13 residues. Trimming cost V 1 base and J 4 bases, with 6 bases left between them. CDR3 nucleotides: TGTGCCAGCAGCTTAGAAGTCCCAGATACGCAGTATTTT. As protein: CASSLEVPDTQYF. Full variable domain (missing parts from reference TRBV7-9 and TRBJ2-3): DTGVSQNPRHKITKRGQNVTFRCDPISEHNRLYWYRQTLGQGPEFLTYFQNEAQLEKSRLLSDRFSAERPKGSFSTLEIQRTEQGDSAMYLCASSLEVPDTQYFGPGTRLTVL.

This clonotype was counted many times. The chain carries TRBV5-1 and TRBJ2-3; D is perhaps TRBD2 (6 bases). The ends were cut back, 4 bases at V and 4 bases at J, with 10 bases in the middle. The CDR3 loop spans 13 amino acids. Germline CDR1 SGHRS, CDR2 YFSETQ. The DNA of the CDR3 is TGCGCCAGCAGCCGGACTATCCCAGATACGCAGTATTTT. Protein product: CASSRTIPDTQYF.

This chain uses TRBV27 with TRBJ2-1; D is perhaps TRBD2 (6 bases). The CDR3 loop spans 15 amino acids. CDR1 MNHEY and CDR2 SMNVEV come from the germline V gene (reference sequence). V lost 6 bases to trimming and J lost 5 bases, with 17 bases between them. The CDR3 DNA follows: TGTGCCAGCAGCGAGGACTATCTCCCTAACAATGAGCAGTTCTTC. Translated, it gives CASSEDYLPNNEQFF.

The sample holds a few counts of this clonotype. V usage is TRBV7-8 and J usage is TRBJ1-2; D call uncertain. The ends were cut back, 2 bases at V and 9 bases at J, with 7 bases in the middle. The CDR3 has 11 residues. The germline gives CDR1 SGHVS, CDR2 FQNEAQ. The DNA of the CDR3 is TGTGCCAGCAGCTTAAGTGGGAGCTACACCTTC. Protein: CASSLSGSYTF.

This clonotype has ten or more counts. The rearrangement joins TRBV20-1 to TRBJ2-5; 9 bases match TRBD2. Unmatched junction bases numbered 10, after V lost 5 bases and J lost 6 bases. The CDR3 is 14 amino acids. Germline V gene data show CDR1 as DFQATT and CDR2 as SNEGSKA (reference sequence). The CDR3 is CSASPTSGLKTQYF. In nucleotides, the CDR3 is TGCAGTGCTTCCCCCACTAGCGGGCTAAAGACCCAGTACTTC.

There are a few counts of this clonotype. The V gene is TRBV7-9, the J gene TRBJ2-5; 9 bases line up with TRBD1. Trimming cost V 5 bases and J 1 base; bases outside gene matches: 8. Germline V gene data show CDR1 as SEHNR and CDR2 as FQNEAQ (reference sequence). The CDR3 runs 16 residues. CDR3 coding DNA: TGTGCCAGCAGCCTAGGGACAGGGAGAGTCCAAGAGACCCAGTACTTC. Residues: CASSLGTGRVQETQYF.

J is TRBJ2-3 and V is TRBV14, with a tentative D call TRBD1 (5 bases). V lost 0 bases, J lost 1 base, and 11 bases lay in between. Germline CDR1 reads SGHDN; CDR2 reads FVKESK. CDR3 length: 16 residues. The CDR3 reads CASSQDVSTGTDTQYF. The CDR3 DNA is TGTGCCAGCAGCCAAGACGTTTCGACAGGCACAGATACGCAGTATTTT.

This clonotype appeared a few times. The chain uses TRBV7-2 and TRBJ2-5; D call uncertain. The V end lost 2 bases, the J end lost 0 bases, and 10 bases lay between the germline ends. Germline V gene data show CDR1 as SGHTA and CDR2 as FQGNSA. The CDR3 sequence is 15 residues long. CDR3 nucleotide sequence: TGTGCCAGCAGCTTACGTGGAAGCAACCAAGAGACCCAGTACTTC. Its translation is CASSLRGSNQETQYF. The full variable domain, its missing parts supplied by reference TRBV7-2 and TRBJ2-5, is GAGVSQSPSNKVTEKGKDVELRCDPISGHTALYWYRQSLGQGLEFLIYFQGNSAPDKSGLPSDRFSAERTGGSVSTLTIQRTQQEDSAVYLCASSLRGSNQETQYFGPGTRLLVL.